The next 14 T cell receptor beta chains were all read from a single sample in a study of blood T cell repertoires in COVID-19 (dated by TCRdb to 2018 to 2020). The method behind the library was the immunoSEQ multiplex PCR assay. This is the immuneACCESS table as TCRdb keeps it, with only in-frame sequences that have V and J called. A part of the clones is gone; compared with another copy, unresolved V genes explain less than half, and the rest is unexplained. For this sample there are 85,000 to 110,000 clones; roughly nine tenths appear just once. The ten biggest clones cover 5% to 7.5% of the sample. Source material: peripheral blood. The receptors come from a human donor in a cohort sampled during active COVID-19.

The chain uses TRBV19 and TRBJ1-1; D is unresolved. Germline CDR1 is LNHDA and CDR2 is SQIVND (reference sequence). V lost 1 base and J lost 1, with 7 bases in between. The CDR3 totals 14 residues. CDR3 DNA sequence: TGTGCCAGTAGTATAGGGCGGGGGAACACTGAAGCTTTCTTT. It codes for CASSIGRGNTEAFF.

This chain uses TRBV5-1 with TRBJ2-2, with D unclear. Trimming took 4 bases from V and 4 from J, leaving 11 bases between them. Germline-derived CDR1 and CDR2 are SGHRS and YFSETQ. This CDR3 is built from 14 residues. The DNA of the CDR3 is TGCGCCAGCAGCCACCTCCAGTCCACCGGGGAGCTGTTTTTT. Its translation: CASSHLQSTGELFF.

The chain couples TRBV5-1 to TRBJ2-1, with 14 bases lining up with TRBD2. This CDR3 is 15 amino acids long. Germline CDR1 reads SGHRS; CDR2 reads YFSETQ. Losses at the gene ends were 4 bases for V and 8 bases for J; bases not matched to a gene: 5. The CDR3 region is CASSRTSGGRDEQFF. The DNA for the CDR3 is TGCGCCAGCAGCAGGACTAGCGGGGGGAGGGATGAGCAGTTCTTC. Combining the CDR3 with reference TRBV5-1 and TRBJ2-1 gives the whole variable domain KAGVTQTPRYLIKTRGQQVTLSCSPISGHRSVSWYQQTPGQGLQFLFEYFSETQRNKGNFPGRFSGRQFSNSRSEMNVSTLELGDSALYLCASSRTSGGRDEQFFGPGTRLTVL.

The V gene is TRBV28, the J gene TRBJ2-3; 14 bases are shared with TRBD2. The CDR3 length is 16 residues. V was clipped by 3 bases and J by 3 bases; unmatched bases: 2. Germline CDR1 MDHEN, CDR2 SYDVKM. Written as DNA, the CDR3 is TGTGCCAGCAGTTTCCGACTAGCGGGAGGGACAGATACGCAGTATTTT. It specifies CASSFRLAGGTDTQYF. Full variable domain (outside the CDR3, taken from reference TRBV28 and TRBJ2-3): DVKVTQSSRYLVKRTGEKVFLECVQDMDHENMFWYRQDPGLGLRLIYFSYDVKMKEKGDIPEGYSVSREKKERFSLILESASTNQTSMYLCASSFRLAGGTDTQYFGPGTRLTVL.

V gene TRBV5-1 combines with J gene TRBJ2-7; TRBD1 matches at 7 bases. Germline CDR1 SGHRS, CDR2 YFSETQ. CDR3 length: 15 residues. With V trimmed by 4 bases and J by 0 bases, 7 bases remained unmatched. Here the CDR3 DNA reads TGCGCCAGCAGCGCTGGACAGGCGAGCTCCTACGAGCAGTACTTC. It is translated as CASSAGQASSYEQYF.

The genes are TRBV28 and TRBJ2-1, with TRBD2 matching over 9 bases. Germline trimming cut 3 bases from V and 2 bases from J; bases unmatched to any gene: 8. There are 17 residues in the CDR3. Germline lookup yields CDR1 MDHEN and CDR2 SYDVKM. CDR3 DNA sequence: TGTGCCAGCAGTTTTTCATATGGCGGGGGGGCCTACAATGAGCAGTTCTTC. Translation: CASSFSYGGGAYNEQFF.

This chain joins TRBV27 and TRBJ2-5, with 8 bases matching TRBD2. Germline V gives CDR1 MNHEY, CDR2 SMNVEV (reference sequence). The length of the CDR3 is 16 residues. The V and J ends lost 4 bases and 4 bases, in that order; junction bases with no gene match: 11. The CDR3 loop reads CASSSVASGLRETQYF. CDR3 nucleotides: TGTGCCAGCAGTTCGGTGGCTAGCGGGCTGAGAGAGACCCAGTACTTC.

The V call is TRBV28, the J call TRBJ1-6; TRBD1 matches 9 bases. With V trimmed by 3 bases and J by 8 bases, 8 bases remained unmatched. This CDR3 spans 16 amino acids. CDR1 is MDHEN, CDR2 SYDVKM, per germline. For the CDR3, the DNA is TGTGCCAGCAGTTTTTCTCCCGGACAGGGGTATTCACCCCTCCACTTT. Its translation is CASSFSPGQGYSPLHF.

The chain links TRBV2 to TRBJ1-1, with TRBD1 as a possible D gene (5 bases). This CDR3 has 14 amino acids. The germline V gene has CDR1 SNHLY and CDR2 FYNNEI. V was clipped by 3 bases and J by 1 base, with 9 bases between them. The CDR3 coding sequence is TGTGCCAGCAGTGACAGGGTAGGGAACACTGAAGCTTTCTTT. It encodes CASSDRVGNTEAFF.

The chain employs TRBV5-1 and TRBJ2-1; 8 bases are a match to TRBD2. Germline lookup yields CDR1 SGHRS and CDR2 YFSETQ. The V and J ends lost 4 bases and 15 bases, in that order; junction bases with no gene match: 15. This CDR3 region has 14 residues. The CDR3 spells CASSPLAGSGALFF. In nucleotides, the CDR3 is TGCGCCAGCAGCCCGTTAGCGGGAAGCGGGGCATTGTTCTTC.

As regards this clone: The junction shows a germline mismatch at one end, possibly a read error. The chain links TRBV13 to TRBJ2-7; 10 bases align to TRBD1. The CDR3 is 14 residues long. The germline gives CDR1 PRHDT, CDR2 FYEKMQ (reference sequence). CDR3 coding DNA: TGTGCCAGCAGCGTAGGGACAGGGGCCTACGAGCAGTACTTC. Translating it yields CASSVGTGAYEQYF.

This chain connects TRBV4-1 to TRBJ2-7, with 7 bases fitting TRBD1. CDR3 length: 14 amino acids. V was clipped by 3 bases and J by 2 bases; unmatched bases: 4. In germline, CDR1 is MGHRA, CDR2 YSYEKL. CDR3: CASSHAGTAYEQYF. In DNA form, the CDR3 reads TGCGCCAGCAGCCATGCCGGGACAGCCTACGAGCAGTACTTC.

The chain uses TRBV5-6 and TRBJ2-2; tentative D call: TRBD2 (5 bases). CDR3 size: 16 residues. V was pared by 7 bases and J by 1 base, with 17 bases between. Looked up from germline, CDR1 is SGHDT and CDR2 is YYEEEE. In nucleotides, the CDR3 is TGTGCCAGCGCCCTTACGGGGTGGGGGAACACCGGGGAGCTGTTTTTT. Its translation is CASALTGWGNTGELFF.

V gene TRBV27 combines with J gene TRBJ1-5; no firm D call. There are 12 residues in the CDR3. Trimming took off 4 bases at V and 3 bases at J, with 4 bases between the two ends. CDR1 and CDR2 from the germline V gene are MNHEY and SMNVEV (reference sequence). CDR3 residues: CASSSFNQPQHF. CDR3 nucleotide sequence: TGTGCCAGCAGTTCGTTCAATCAGCCCCAGCATTTT.